These T cell receptor beta chains were read from a single sample in a study of breast tumors, draining lymph nodes, adjacent tissues. Using its own MiXCR run on the multiplex PCR reads, TCRdb lists one record per CDR3 protein. The table has fewer than 90,000 distinct CDR3 sequences, over 25% seen once. The specimen sequenced was axillary lymph node tissue. These receptors all stem from a female donor with breast cancer. Some clones in this sample may be carry-over from other donors' samples. Both conserved end residues are part of each CDR3. The D gene is left open where the match is weak. Rows give clone size only sometimes, using once, few, many, or a class for an expanded clone.

>TRBV4-3|NA|few|TRBJ2-6
CASSQDPPQGANVLTF
TGCGCCAGCAGCCAAGATCCCCCTCAGGGGGCCAACGTCCTGACTTTC
>TRBV7-3|NA|NA|TRBJ2-3
CASSLGRGPTDTQYF
TGTGCCAGCAGCCTAGGTCGGGGCCCCACAGATACGCAGTATTTT
>TRBV4-3|NA|few|TRBJ1-1
CASSQEGLLNTEAFF
TGCGCCAGCAGCCAAGAGGGACTGCTGAACACTGAAGCTTTCTTT
>TRBV12-3/TRBV12-4|NA|many|TRBJ2-5
CASSGAVGQETQYF
TGTGCCAGCAGTGGAGCAGTGGGTCAAGAGACCCAGTACTTC
>TRBV12-3/TRBV12-4|TRBD1|NA|TRBJ1-2
CASSSGGPSGYTF
TGTGCCAGCAGTTCAGGGGGTCCTTCTGGCTACACCTTC
>TRBV3-1|TRBD1|many|TRBJ1-3
CASSPVRDSWNTIYF
TGTGCCAGCAGCCCCGTCCGGGACAGCTGGAACACCATATATTTT
>TRBV5-5|TRBD1|many|TRBJ2-7
CASSSWTGSYEQYF
TGTGCCAGCAGCTCATGGACAGGGTCGTACGAGCAGTACTTC
>TRBV12-5|TRBD1|NA|TRBJ2-7
CANGPRDSYEQYF
TGTGCTAATGGTCCAAGGGACAGTTACGAGCAGTACTTC
>TRBV19|TRBD1|many|TRBJ1-2
CASSPTGFNYGYTF
TGTGCCAGTAGTCCGACAGGGTTTAACTATGGCTACACCTTC
>TRBV6-2/TRBV6-3|TRBD1|many|TRBJ2-2
CASRPPGQDTGELFF
TGTGCCAGCAGACCACCGGGACAGGACACCGGGGAGCTGTTTTTT
>TRBV18|TRBD1|many|TRBJ2-3
CASSPTDRGRDTQYF
TGTGCCAGCTCACCAACGGACAGGGGGAGAGATACGCAGTATTTT
>TRBV24-1|NA|few|TRBJ1-1
CATSYDLNTEAFF
TGTGCCACCAGTTATGATTTGAACACTGAAGCTTTCTTT
>TRBV20-1|TRBD2|many|TRBJ2-3
CSAPLPGLYTDTQYF
TGCAGTGCTCCTCTTCCGGGACTATACACAGATACGCAGTATTTT
>TRBV29-1|NA|NA|TRBJ2-1
CSVDPGTQLCTSVPAGRQFF
NA
>TRBV9|TRBD1|NA|TRBJ1-6
CASSAGQGDQHSPLHF
TGTGCCAGCAGCGCGGGACAGGGGGATCAGCATTCACCCCTCCACTTT
>TRBV7-3|TRBD1|many|TRBJ2-1
CASSLGTGGINEQFF
TGTGCCAGCAGCTTAGGGACAGGGGGCATAAATGAGCAGTTCTTC